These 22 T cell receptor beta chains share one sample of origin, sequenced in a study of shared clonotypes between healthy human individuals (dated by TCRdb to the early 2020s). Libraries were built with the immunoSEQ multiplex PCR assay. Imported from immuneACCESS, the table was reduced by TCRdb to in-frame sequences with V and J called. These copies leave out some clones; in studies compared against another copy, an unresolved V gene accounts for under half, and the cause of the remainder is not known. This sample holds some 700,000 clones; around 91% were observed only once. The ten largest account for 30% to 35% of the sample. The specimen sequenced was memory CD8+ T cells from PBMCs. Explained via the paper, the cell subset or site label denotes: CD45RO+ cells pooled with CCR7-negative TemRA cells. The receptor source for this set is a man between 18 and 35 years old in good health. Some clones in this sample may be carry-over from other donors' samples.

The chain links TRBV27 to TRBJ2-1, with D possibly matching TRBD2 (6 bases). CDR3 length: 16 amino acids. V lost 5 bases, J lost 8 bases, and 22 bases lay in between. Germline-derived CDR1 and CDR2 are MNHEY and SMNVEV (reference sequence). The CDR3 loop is CASSPVPGLSSHEQFF. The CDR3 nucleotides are TGTGCCAGCAGTCCCGTCCCGGGACTGTCTTCCCATGAGCAGTTCTTC.

This CDR3 reads CARTLGPEGEKLFF. In DNA, the CDR3 is TGTGCCAGAACCCTCGGCCCCGAGGGGGAAAAACTGTTTTTT. The V and J genes are TRBV5-3 and TRBJ1-4; D perhaps matches TRBD1 (5 bases). TRBV5-3 is marked as an open reading frame, function uncertain. The CDR3 sequence is 14 residues long. The ends were cut back, 6 bases at V and 8 bases at J, with 17 bases in the middle.

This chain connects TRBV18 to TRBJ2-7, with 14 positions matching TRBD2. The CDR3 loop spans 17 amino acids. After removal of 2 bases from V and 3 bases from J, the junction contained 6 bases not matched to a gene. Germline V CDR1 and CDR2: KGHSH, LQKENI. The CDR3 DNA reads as TGTGCCAGCTCACCAGAAGGACTAGCGGGAGGTATCTACGAGCAGTACTTC. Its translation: CASSPEGLAGGIYEQYF.

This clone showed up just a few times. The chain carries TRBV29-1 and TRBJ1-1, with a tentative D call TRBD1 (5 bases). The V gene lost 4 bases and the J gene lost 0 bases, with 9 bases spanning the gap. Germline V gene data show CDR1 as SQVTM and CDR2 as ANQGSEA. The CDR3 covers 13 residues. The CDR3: CSVAEGLNTEAFF. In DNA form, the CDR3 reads TGCAGCGTTGCGGAGGGGCTGAACACTGAAGCTTTCTTT.

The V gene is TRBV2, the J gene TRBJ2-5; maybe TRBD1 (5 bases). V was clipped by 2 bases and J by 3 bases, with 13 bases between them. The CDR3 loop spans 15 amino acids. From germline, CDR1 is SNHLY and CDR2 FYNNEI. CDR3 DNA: TGTGCCAGCAGTGAACCGGGCAGGGCAAAAGAGACCCAGTACTTC. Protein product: CASSEPGRAKETQYF.

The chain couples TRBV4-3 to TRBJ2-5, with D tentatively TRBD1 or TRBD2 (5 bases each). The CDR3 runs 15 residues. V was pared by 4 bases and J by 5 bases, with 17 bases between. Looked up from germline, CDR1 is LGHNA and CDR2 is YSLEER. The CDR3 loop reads CASSPGTGLTETQYF. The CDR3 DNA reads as TGCGCCAGCAGCCCCGGGACCGGCCTCACGGAGACCCAGTACTTC.

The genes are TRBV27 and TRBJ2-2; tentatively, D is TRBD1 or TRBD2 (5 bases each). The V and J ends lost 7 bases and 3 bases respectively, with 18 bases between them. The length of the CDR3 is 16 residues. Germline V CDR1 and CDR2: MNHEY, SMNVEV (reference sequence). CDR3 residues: CASTPGRSLDTGELFF. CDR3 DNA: TGTGCCAGCACCCCGGGGCGGTCCCTGGACACCGGGGAGCTGTTTTTT.

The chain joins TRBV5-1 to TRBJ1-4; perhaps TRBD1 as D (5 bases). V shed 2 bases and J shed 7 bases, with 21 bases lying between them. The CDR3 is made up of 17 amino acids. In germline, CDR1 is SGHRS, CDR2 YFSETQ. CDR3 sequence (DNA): TGCGCCAGCAGCTTTCTACCCCCTAGGGGAGCGTCTGAAAAACTGTTTTTT. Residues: CASSFLPPRGASEKLFF.

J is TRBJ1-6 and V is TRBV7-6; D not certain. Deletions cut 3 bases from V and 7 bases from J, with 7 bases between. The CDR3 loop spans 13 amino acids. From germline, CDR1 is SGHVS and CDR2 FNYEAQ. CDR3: CASSLTANSPLHF. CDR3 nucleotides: TGTGCCAGCAGCTTGACCGCGAATTCACCCCTCCACTTT.

CDR3 amino acids: CATRDRGHNQPQHF. Written as DNA, the CDR3 is TGTGCCACCCGGGACAGGGGGCACAATCAGCCCCAGCATTTT. V gene TRBV19 combines with J gene TRBJ1-5; 12 bases are a match to TRBD1. V trimming: 10 bases; J trimming: 3 bases; junction bases outside the gene matches: 4. The CDR3 contains 14 residues. Germline CDR1 and CDR2: LNHDA and SQIVND (reference sequence).

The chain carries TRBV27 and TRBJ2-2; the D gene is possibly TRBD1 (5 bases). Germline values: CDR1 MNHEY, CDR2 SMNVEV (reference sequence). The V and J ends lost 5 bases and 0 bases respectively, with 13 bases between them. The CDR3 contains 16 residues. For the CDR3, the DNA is TGTGCCAGCAGTATCTGGACATACGCGAACACCGGGGAGCTGTTTTTT. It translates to CASSIWTYANTGELFF.

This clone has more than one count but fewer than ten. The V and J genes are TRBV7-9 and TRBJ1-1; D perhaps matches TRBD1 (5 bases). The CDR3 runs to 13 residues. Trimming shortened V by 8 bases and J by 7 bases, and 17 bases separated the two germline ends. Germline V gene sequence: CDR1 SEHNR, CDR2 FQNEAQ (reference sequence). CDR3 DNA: TGTGCCAGCGCTATGGAGGACAAACTTGAAGCTTTCTTT. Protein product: CASAMEDKLEAFF.

CDR3 DNA: TGTGCCACCCTTTGGTTAAACACCATATATTTT. The encoded protein is CATLWLNTIYF. The chain uses TRBV27 and TRBJ1-3, with D uncertain. CDR1 is MNHEY, CDR2 SMNVEV, per germline (reference sequence). The CDR3 is 11 residues long. Trimming stripped 10 bases from V and 6 bases from J, with 10 bases between.

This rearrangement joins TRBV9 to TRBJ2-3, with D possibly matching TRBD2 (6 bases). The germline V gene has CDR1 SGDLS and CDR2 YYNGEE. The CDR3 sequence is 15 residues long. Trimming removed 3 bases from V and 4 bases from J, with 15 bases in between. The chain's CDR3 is CASSDPGSPADTQYF. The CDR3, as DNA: TGTGCCAGCAGCGACCCCGGGAGCCCCGCAGATACGCAGTATTTT.

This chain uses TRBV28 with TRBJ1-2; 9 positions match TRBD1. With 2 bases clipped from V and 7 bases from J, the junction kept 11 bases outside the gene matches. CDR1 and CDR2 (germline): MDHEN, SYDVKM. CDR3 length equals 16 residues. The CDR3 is CASSLPLPGQGRGYTF. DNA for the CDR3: TGTGCCAGCAGTTTACCACTCCCGGGACAGGGTCGTGGCTACACCTTC.

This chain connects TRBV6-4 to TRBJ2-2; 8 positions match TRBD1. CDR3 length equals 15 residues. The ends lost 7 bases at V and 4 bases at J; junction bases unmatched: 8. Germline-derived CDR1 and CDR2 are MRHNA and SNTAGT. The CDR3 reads CASKLDRGRTGELFF. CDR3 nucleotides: TGTGCCAGCAAACTTGACAGGGGACGCACCGGGGAGCTGTTTTTT.

CDR3 sequence reads: CATEQTGEQFF. In DNA, the CDR3 is TGTGCCACCGAACAAACGGGGGAGCAGTTCTTC. The V call is TRBV27, the J call TRBJ2-1, with D perhaps matching TRBD2 (5 bases). Trimming removed 10 bases at V and 10 bases at J, with 14 bases between. The length of the CDR3 is 11 residues. Germline values: CDR1 MNHEY, CDR2 SMNVEV (reference sequence).

CDR3 sequence: CASSEAVQGAFNIQYF. DNA of the CDR3: TGTGCCAGCAGTGAAGCGGTTCAGGGGGCGTTCAACATTCAGTACTTC. The V call is TRBV6-1, the J call TRBJ2-4; TRBD1 matches at 8 bases. From germline, CDR1 is MNHNS and CDR2 SASEGT. The CDR3 spans 16 residues. V shed 0 bases and J 7 bases; nucleotides not matched to a gene: 8.

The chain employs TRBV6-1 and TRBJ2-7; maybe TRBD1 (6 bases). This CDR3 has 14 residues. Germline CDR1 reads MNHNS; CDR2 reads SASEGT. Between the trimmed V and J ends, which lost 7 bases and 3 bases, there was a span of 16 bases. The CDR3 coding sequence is TGTGCCAGCACCACCGGGACATTAGTCTACGAGCAGTACTTC. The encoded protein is CASTTGTLVYEQYF.

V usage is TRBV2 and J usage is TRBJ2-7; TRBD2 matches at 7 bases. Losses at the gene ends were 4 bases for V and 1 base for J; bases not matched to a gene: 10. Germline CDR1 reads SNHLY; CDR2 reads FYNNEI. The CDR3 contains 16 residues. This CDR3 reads CASSVLVAGGSYEQYF. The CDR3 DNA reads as TGTGCCAGCAGTGTTTTGGTAGCGGGCGGGTCCTACGAGCAGTACTTC.

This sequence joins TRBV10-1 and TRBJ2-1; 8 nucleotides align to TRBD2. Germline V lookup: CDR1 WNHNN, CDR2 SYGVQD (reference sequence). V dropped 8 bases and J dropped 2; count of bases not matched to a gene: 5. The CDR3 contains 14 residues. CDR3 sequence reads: CASAELAAYNEQFF. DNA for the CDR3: TGCGCCAGCGCGGAACTAGCGGCCTACAATGAGCAGTTCTTC.

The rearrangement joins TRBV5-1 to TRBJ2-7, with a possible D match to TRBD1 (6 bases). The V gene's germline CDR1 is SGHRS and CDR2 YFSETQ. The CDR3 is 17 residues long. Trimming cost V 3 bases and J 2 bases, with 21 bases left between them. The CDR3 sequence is CASSSGVEAEITYEQYF. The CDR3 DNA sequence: TGCGCCAGCAGCTCAGGGGTCGAGGCAGAGATAACCTACGAGCAGTACTTC.